The table lists the clone carrying this T cell receptor (beta chain) with many counts. Its target is not known. Germline V lookup: CDR1 DFQATT, CDR2 SNEGSKA (reference sequence). The ends lost 5 bases at V and 7 bases at J; junction bases unmatched: 6. This CDR3 comprises 12 residues. The entry originates in a study of neurological immune-mediated disorders. The unsorted libraries originated from 2 million PBMCs kept at -80 C. Synthesis of cDNA used 5'RACE (with 10-nucleotide random UMIs). The yield of each sequencing run was over 160 million TCR-beta sequences from 15-18 subjects. MiXCR, run by TCRdb on the 5' RACE reads, gives a single entry per CDR3 protein. The table has about 50,000 distinct CDR3 sequences, 10% seen once. Regarding the study as a whole: Private repertoires in all groups were suggested by the finding that expanded clones across subjects shared no CDR3 amino acid sequences.

The chain carries TRBV20-1 and TRBJ2-3, with 7 bases that match TRBD1. The sequenced material came from PBMCs. The receptor's source is a man aged 70 or older with HTLV-1-associated myelopathy (HAM/TSP). The CDR3 is CSAPSDRYTQYF. Here the CDR3 DNA reads TGCAGTGCTCCCTCGGACAGGTATACGCAGTATTTT.